This T cell receptor beta chain comes out of a study of cytomegalovirus exposure and HLA in healthy donors. Study-level background: Caucasian-associated ancestry cluster membership applied to approximately 81% of 398 genotyped donors. Points from the study as a whole: Trimming of TCR beta V- and J-genes showed a link, identified in a later analysis, to a missense DCLRE1C variant. The authors enumerated around 150 TCR beta chains as linked to cytomegalovirus. Common viral pathogens (according to a later analysis) appeared linked to several of the most significant clusters.

Concerning this clone itself: As yet, its antigen is unknown.

With 60 Vbeta and 13 Jbeta primers, the PCR was carried out. Profiled with immunoSEQ multiplex PCR; TCRdb holds only in-frame clones, not every one. This table holds about 94,000 clones, 81% found once. This CDR3 contains 14 residues. Looked up from germline, CDR1 is PRHDT and CDR2 is FYEKMQ (reference sequence). With 5 bases removed from V and 5 bases from J, the gap between germline ends came to 14 bases. The chain links TRBV13 to TRBJ2-3; no clear D. This TCR was recovered from a human donor in good health. Sequenced material: PBMCs. The CDR3 sequence is CASSPPLLRDTQYF. The CDR3 coding sequence is TGTGCCAGCAGCCCGCCCCTACTTCGAGATACGCAGTATTTT.